Given below is one T cell receptor (beta chain) in context. What antigen it recognizes has not been identified. No base quality information exists; no much larger clone differs at one position. The library was prepared using the immunoSEQ multiplex PCR assay. RNA was extracted from all samples and reverse transcribed into cDNA as template for TCR sequencing. First-strand cDNA was synthesized with SuperScript III using a 2:1 mix of oligo-dT and random hexamers. A synthetic immune receptor repertoire was used to gauge amplification bias, and whatever bias remained was removed computationally. As for the original processing: Raw reads were preprocessed for error removal, and CDR3 was defined according to IMGT conventions as running from the conserved cysteine to phenylalanine. Clonality was calculated as 1 minus Shannon entropy normalized by log2 of the number of productive unique TCRs. Scalp TCRbeta sequences were cross-referenced with sorted blood CD4 and CD8 repertoires so that the CD4 or CD8 identity of scalp clones could be inferred. Here the immuneACCESS table is served through TCRdb, limited to in-frame sequences with V and J called. Missing clones are a known gap in these copies; in checked studies unresolved V genes cover under half, and the rest lacks a known reason. The V and J calls and the clone size are those of that table, but D and trimming were determined from the DNA. Present in this sample are 190,000 or so clones, about 60% of which were seen just once. The ten largest clones add up to around an eighth of the sample.

This entry is derived from a study of CD8+ T cells in alopecia areata (dated by TCRdb to the late 2010s). Describing the broader study: Treated patients were enrolled in an open-label pilot trial of oral tofacitinib at 5 to 10 mg twice daily for moderate-to-severe alopecia areata. Tofacitinib was administered for 6 to 18 months, and 6 months of follow-up off drug were then conducted to assess delayed response and recurrence. immunoSEQ multiplex PCR using 35 Vbeta forward primers and 13 Jbeta reverse primers was used to amplify TCRbeta CDR3 regions. In treated patients, disease severity was measured using the SALT score, which gives the percentage of scalp surface area affected. Scalp clonality was compared among normal scalp (n=4), patchy alopecia areata scalp (n=8), and alopecia totalis/universalis scalp (n=8). Patients on tofacitinib were biopsied at baseline and after 4 and 24 weeks of treatment, and several of the patients also had a later scalp biopsy. In both human patients and the C3H/HeJ mouse model, the study applied high-throughput TCRbeta sequencing to look at T cell clonal expansion in alopecia areata. RNA was extracted with the PAXgene miRNA kit for fixed scalp, the miRNeasy kit for PBMCs, and the RNeasy kit for mouse skin. On the human side, TCRbeta sequencing was run on scalp tissue and on sorted CD4+ and CD8+ peripheral blood T cells from healthy controls and from alopecia areata patients with either patchy or totalis/universalis disease.

Here is what the overall study found, with its caveats: Unlike mouse skin, where gammadelta T cells dominate, normal human skin contains resident alphabeta T cells that get sequenced too, which complicates analysis of the scalp TCR repertoire. Scalp clonality and the number of expanded CD8+ clones among the top 100 scalp clones were significantly decreased by tofacitinib. Shared TCR sequences between patients were less evident than in mice, which may be partly attributable to HLA diversity in the patient population. During tofacitinib treatment, many expanded lesional clones stuck around in both scalp and blood, and this persistence may partly explain why relapse happens after treatment is stopped. The treated cohort was small, with a single nonresponder, so links between baseline CD8+ expansion and response need larger studies. Higher clonality and more expanded CD8+ clones were observed in lesional scalp than in normal scalp, particularly in alopecia totalis/universalis, a finding suggestive of antigenic drive.

Ends trimmed: V by 6 bases, J by 4 bases; bases unmatched to a gene: 14. From its cysteine to its phenylalanine, the CDR3 spans 18 amino acids. Of all the DNA, just the CDR3 is kept, 54 bases in frame from base 1. The germline V gene encodes CDR1 SGHAT and CDR2 FQNNGV. Interpreted using the paper, the time point label stands for: roughly 26 weeks on oral tofacitinib. This specimen's treatment or condition label, per the study, means: oral pan-JAK inhibitor, 5-10 mg twice daily. Lesional scalp punch biopsies and peripheral blood were obtained from alopecia areata patients. PBMCs were separated by density centrifugation and stained for CD3, CD4 and CD8, after which CD4+ and CD8+ T cells were sorted on a FACSAria.

The source material was CD8+ T cells sorted from blood, sampled at week 24, from a patient treated with tofacitinib. The sequence derives from a human donor with alopecia areata. Recombination joined TRBV11-2 with TRBJ2-5; 13 central nucleotides agree with TRBD2. CDR3 reads: CASSRPRTSGGFAETQYF. At the DNA level, the sequence is TGTGCCAGCAGTCGACCCAGGACTAGCGGGGGATTCGCAGAGACCCAGTACTTC. The full variable domain, completed from the reference TRBV11-2 and TRBJ2-5 proteins outside the CDR3, reads EAGVAQSPRYKIIEKRQSVAFWCNPISGHATLYWYQQILGQGPKLLIQFQNNGVVDDSQLPKDRFSAERLKGVDSTLKIQPAKLEDSAVYLCASSRPRTSGGFAETQYFGPGTRLLVL.